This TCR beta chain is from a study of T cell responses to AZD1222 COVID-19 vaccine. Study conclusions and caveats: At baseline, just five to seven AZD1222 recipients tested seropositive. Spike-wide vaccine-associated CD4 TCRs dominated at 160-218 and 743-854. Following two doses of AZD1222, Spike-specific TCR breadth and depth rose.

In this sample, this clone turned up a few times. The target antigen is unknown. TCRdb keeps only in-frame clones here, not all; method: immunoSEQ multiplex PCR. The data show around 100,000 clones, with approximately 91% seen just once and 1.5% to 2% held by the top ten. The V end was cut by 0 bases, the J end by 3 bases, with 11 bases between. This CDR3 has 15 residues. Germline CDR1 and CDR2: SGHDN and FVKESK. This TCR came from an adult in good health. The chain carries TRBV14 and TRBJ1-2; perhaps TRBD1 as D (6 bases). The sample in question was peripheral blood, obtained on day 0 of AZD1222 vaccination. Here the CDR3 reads CASSQDSGHYYGYTF. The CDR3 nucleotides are TGTGCCAGCAGCCAAGACTCGGGACACTACTATGGCTACACCTTC.